This passage covers 26 T cell receptor beta chains from one sample sequenced in a study of blood T cell repertoires in COVID-19. Generated by immunoSEQ multiplex PCR, the TCRdb table keeps only in-frame clones and is missing some. The sample includes around 230,000 clones, about 81% of them seen just once. Input material: PBMCs or T cells enriched from blood (not recorded which). These receptors were obtained from a man aged 35-49 years who had recovered from COVID-19.

CDR3 bases: TGTGCCAGCAGCTTAAACGACGGCGGAAAACTGTTTTTT. It translates to CASSLNDGGKLFF. This chain uses TRBV7-8 with TRBJ1-4; D remains unclear. The CDR3 runs 13 residues. Germline V lookup: CDR1 SGHVS, CDR2 FQNEAQ. Trimming stripped 2 bases from V and 10 bases from J, with 11 bases between.

This clone was seen more than once but under ten times. The V gene is TRBV4-1, the J gene TRBJ2-5, with unresolved D. V was shortened by 4 bases and J by 5 bases, with 17 bases between the two germline ends. Germline CDR1 reads MGHRA; CDR2 reads YSYEKL. The CDR3 sequence is 15 residues long. The CDR3, as DNA: TGCGCCAGCAGCCTTTCTCTTGGTTCCGGGGAGACCCAGTACTTC. Encoded protein: CASSLSLGSGETQYF.

The rearrangement links TRBV5-7 to TRBJ1-1; TRBD1 might be the D (5 bases). TRBV5-7 is an open reading frame whose function is uncertain. The CDR3 consists of 15 residues. V was pared by 2 bases and J by 2 bases, with 13 bases between. The CDR3 sequence is CASSFAGGFNTEAFF. The CDR3 DNA reads as TGTGCCAGCAGCTTCGCGGGGGGGTTTAACACTGAAGCTTTCTTT.

The V and J genes are TRBV19 and TRBJ1-5; possibly TRBD1 for D (5 bases). The CDR3 contains 16 residues. The V end was cut by 3 bases, the J end by 0 bases, with 12 bases between. Germline lookup yields CDR1 LNHDA and CDR2 SQIVND (reference sequence). The CDR3 spells CASSIPRQYSNQPQHF. In DNA form, the CDR3 reads TGTGCCAGTAGTATCCCTCGACAGTATAGCAATCAGCCCCAGCATTTT.

This chain joins TRBV19 and TRBJ2-2; TRBD2 might be the D (6 bases). The V gene lost 4 bases and the J gene lost 6 bases, with 12 bases spanning the gap. The CDR3 loop spans 14 amino acids. The V gene's germline CDR1 is LNHDA and CDR2 SQIVND (reference sequence). The CDR3 DNA reads as TGTGCCAGTAGTAGGGACTCCTTTCCCGGGGAGCTGTTTTTT. Its translation: CASSRDSFPGELFF.

The chain uses TRBV9 and TRBJ2-3; tentatively, D is TRBD1 (6 bases). The V end lost 3 bases, the J end lost 2 bases, and 16 bases lay between the germline ends. The V gene's germline CDR1 is SGDLS and CDR2 YYNGEE. The CDR3 runs to 16 residues. In nucleotides, the CDR3 is TGTGCCAGCAGCGATGGGGACACTTGGGCCACAGATACGCAGTATTTT. It translates to CASSDGDTWATDTQYF.

The chain combines TRBV14 with TRBJ2-2, with D tentatively TRBD2 (5 bases). This CDR3 is built from 12 residues. Trimming took 5 bases from V and 8 from J, leaving 9 bases between them. Germline CDR1 SGHDN, CDR2 FVKESK. CDR3 residues: CASSYSVGELFF. Here the CDR3 DNA reads TGTGCCAGCAGCTATAGCGTGGGGGAGCTGTTTTTT.

CDR3 amino acids: CASNYLGGNYGYTF. The CDR3 DNA is TGTGCCAGCAACTACCTCGGGGGTAACTATGGCTACACCTTC. This chain uses TRBV7-9 with TRBJ1-2; D is possibly TRBD1 (5 bases). This CDR3 is built from 14 residues. V was shortened by 7 bases and J by 1 base, with 13 bases between the two germline ends. Looked up from germline, CDR1 is SEHNR and CDR2 is FQNEAQ (reference sequence).

The chain combines TRBV7-9 with TRBJ1-2; TRBD1 matches at 7 bases. CDR1 and CDR2 from the germline V gene are SEHNR and FQNEAQ (reference sequence). The CDR3 runs to 16 residues. V was clipped by 4 bases and J by 7 bases; unmatched bases: 15. The CDR3: CASSSLNPYRDSGYTF. The CDR3 nucleotides read TGTGCCAGCAGCTCCCTTAACCCCTACCGGGACAGTGGCTACACCTTC.

The genes are TRBV3-1 (or the pseudogene TRBV3-2) and TRBJ1-1; D not resolved. V was pared by 10 bases and J by 4 bases, with 28 bases between. The length of the CDR3 is 17 residues. Germline assignment: CDR1 LGHDT and CDR2 YNNKEL (reference sequence). The CDR3 DNA sequence: TGTGCCATCCAACCATATACCGGGAGGATATCGGGCACTGAAGCTTTCTTT. This codes for CAIQPYTGRISGTEAFF.

V usage is TRBV11-2 and J usage is TRBJ2-7; 8 bases line up with TRBD1. Per germline, CDR1 SGHAT and CDR2 FQNNGV. The CDR3 contains 14 residues. With V trimmed by 1 base and J by 4 bases, 3 bases remained unmatched. As DNA, the CDR3 is TGTGCCAGCAGCTTAGGACAGGGGAGGTACGAGCAGTACTTC. Amino acid sequence: CASSLGQGRYEQYF.

This rearrangement joins TRBV12-3 or TRBV12-4 to TRBJ2-1; no firm D call. This CDR3 region has 10 residues. Trimming took 6 bases from V and 10 from J, leaving 7 bases between them. CDR3 in amino acids: CASSGMEQFF. CDR3 DNA: TGTGCCAGCAGCGGTATGGAGCAGTTCTTC.

The chain couples TRBV7-9 to TRBJ1-1, with 7 bases fitting TRBD1. The CDR3 is 15 residues long. V lost 3 bases to trimming and J lost 2 bases; unmatched junction nucleotides: 6. Germline CDR1 SEHNR, CDR2 FQNEAQ (reference sequence). The CDR3 nucleotides read TGTGCCAGCAGCTTCTCGGGACAGCCTAACACTGAAGCTTTCTTT. Its translation is CASSFSGQPNTEAFF. Looking up the rest from reference TRBV7-9 and TRBJ1-1 gives the full variable domain: DTGVSQNPRHKITKRGQNVTFRCDPISEHNRLYWYRQTLGQGPEFLTYFQNEAQLEKSRLLSDRFSAERPKGSFSTLEIQRTEQGDSAMYLCASSFSGQPNTEAFFGQGTRLTVV.

The chain has TRBV3-1 (or the pseudogene TRBV3-2) and TRBJ1-1; tentative D call: TRBD1 (6 bases). The CDR3 has 15 amino acids. CDR1 is LGHDT, CDR2 YNNKEL, per germline (reference sequence). V lost 2 bases to trimming and J lost 6 bases, with 16 bases between them. The CDR3 coding sequence is TGTGCCAGCAGCCAACAAGACAGGAGGAAGTCTGAAGCTTTCTTT. It is translated as CASSQQDRRKSEAFF.

This sequence joins TRBV2 and TRBJ1-2; TRBD1 matches at 8 bases. The CDR3 is 15 residues long. J was trimmed by 4 bases and V by 5 bases; bases with no gene match: 9. Germline V gene data show CDR1 as SNHLY and CDR2 as FYNNEI. The CDR3 nucleotides read TGTGCCAGCAGTCAGGCAGGGGGCGTAGGCTATGGCTACACCTTC. Translation: CASSQAGGVGYGYTF.

The chain has TRBV5-4 and TRBJ1-1; D is perhaps TRBD1 (5 bases). Germline V gives CDR1 SGHNT, CDR2 YYREEE (reference sequence). The CDR3 is 14 residues long. V shed 7 bases and J shed 1 base, with 14 bases lying between them. CDR3 protein: CASRRLGGNTEAFF. CDR3 sequence (DNA): TGTGCCAGCCGACGATTGGGGGGGAACACTGAAGCTTTCTTT.

This clone was observed a single time. The chain links TRBV12-3 or TRBV12-4 to TRBJ2-2, with D unclear. CDR3 size: 12 residues. V lost 7 bases to trimming and J lost 6 bases, with 9 bases between them. Written as DNA, the CDR3 is TGTGCCAGCACCCCTCGCGCCGGGGAGCTGTTTTTT. It encodes CASTPRAGELFF.

V gene TRBV15 combines with J gene TRBJ2-2, with D uncertain. The CDR3 contains 14 residues. CDR1 is LNHNV, CDR2 YYDKDF, per germline (reference sequence). V was trimmed by 0 bases and J by 4 bases, leaving 6 bases between them. The CDR3 sequence: CATSREISTGELFF. The CDR3, as DNA: TGTGCCACCAGCAGAGAAATCAGCACCGGGGAGCTGTTTTTT.

The chain links TRBV27 to TRBJ1-4; no reliable D call. The length of the CDR3 is 17 residues. Germline V gives CDR1 MNHEY, CDR2 SMNVEV (reference sequence). V was shortened by 2 bases and J by 8 bases, with 21 bases between the two germline ends. The CDR3 DNA follows: TGTGCCAGCAGTTTAAGGGAGACACCTCAGGAGGGAGAAAAACTGTTTTTT. It specifies CASSLRETPQEGEKLFF.

V and J are TRBV3-1 (or the pseudogene TRBV3-2) and TRBJ2-2, with TRBD2 identical over 10 bases. The V and J ends lost 1 base and 10 bases, in that order; junction bases with no gene match: 9. This CDR3 is built from 16 residues. Germline loops: CDR1 LGHDT, CDR2 YNNKEL (reference sequence). CDR3 bases: TGTGCCAGCAGCCAAGGAGGAGCAGCGGGGGGGGAGGAGCTGTTTTTT. Protein product: CASSQGGAAGGEELFF.

The chain uses TRBV9 and TRBJ2-5, with D possibly matching TRBD2 (5 bases). Trimming removed 0 bases from V and 4 bases from J, with 13 bases in between. Germline lookup yields CDR1 SGDLS and CDR2 YYNGEE. CDR3 length equals 15 residues. The CDR3 region is CASSVGGAKGETQYF. The DNA for the CDR3 is TGTGCCAGCAGCGTAGGGGGAGCCAAGGGAGAGACCCAGTACTTC. The full variable domain, rest sourced from reference TRBV9 and TRBJ2-5, is DSGVTQTPKHLITATGQRVTLRCSPRSGDLSVYWYQQSLDQGLQFLIQYYNGEERAKGNILERFSAQQFPDLHSELNLSSLELGDSALYFCASSVGGAKGETQYFGPGTRLLVL.

This clone was counted ten times or more. Mismatch with germline at one junction end may stem from a read error. The chain carries TRBV5-5 and TRBJ1-3; 8 bases align to TRBD1. This CDR3 contains 14 residues. CDR1 is SGHKS, CDR2 YYEKEE, per germline (reference sequence). The CDR3, as DNA: TGTGCCAGCAGCTTCCCGGGACAGGAACACTCTCGGGATTTT. This encodes CASSFPGQEHSRDF.

V usage is TRBV5-1 and J usage is TRBJ2-2; the match to TRBD1 covers 9 bases. Germline CDR1 is SGHRS and CDR2 is YFSETQ. This CDR3 comprises 16 residues. With V trimmed by 3 bases and J by 4 bases, 7 bases remained unmatched. This CDR3 is CASSSTGGPGTGELFF. In DNA form, the CDR3 reads TGCGCCAGCAGCTCGACAGGGGGTCCGGGCACCGGGGAGCTGTTTTTT.

V and J are TRBV4-1 and TRBJ2-1; 7 positions match TRBD2. Germline V gene data show CDR1 as MGHRA and CDR2 as YSYEKL. The J segment lost 10 bases and the V segment lost 1 base, leaving 4 bases of the junction unmatched. CDR3 length: 13 residues. CDR3 coding DNA: TGCGCCAGCAGCCAAGTTCCCGGGGGGGAGCAGTTCTTC. Translation gives CASSQVPGGEQFF.

The chain joins TRBV19 to TRBJ2-7; D possibly corresponds to TRBD2 (6 bases). CDR1 and CDR2 from the germline V gene are LNHDA and SQIVND (reference sequence). V lost 6 bases and J lost 0, with 15 bases in between. The CDR3 totals 15 residues. The CDR3 sequence is CASRRDRDSSYEQYF. CDR3 nucleotides: TGTGCCAGTAGGAGGGACCGGGACTCCTCCTACGAGCAGTACTTC. Supplemented by reference TRBV19 and TRBJ2-7, the full variable domain reads DGGITQSPKYLFRKEGQNVTLSCEQNLNHDAMYWYRQDPGQGLRLIYYSQIVNDFQKGDIAEGYSVSREKKESFPLTVTSAQKNPTAFYLCASRRDRDSSYEQYFGPGTRLTVT.

The chain carries TRBV19 and TRBJ1-2, with TRBD1 matching over 8 bases. The trim removed 4 bases at V and 8 bases at J, leaving 9 bases unmatched. Germline CDR1 reads LNHDA; CDR2 reads SQIVND (reference sequence). This CDR3 is built from 14 residues. CDR3 residues: CASSRTTGEVGYTF. In nucleotides, the CDR3 is TGTGCCAGTAGTAGGACGACAGGGGAGGTCGGCTACACCTTC.